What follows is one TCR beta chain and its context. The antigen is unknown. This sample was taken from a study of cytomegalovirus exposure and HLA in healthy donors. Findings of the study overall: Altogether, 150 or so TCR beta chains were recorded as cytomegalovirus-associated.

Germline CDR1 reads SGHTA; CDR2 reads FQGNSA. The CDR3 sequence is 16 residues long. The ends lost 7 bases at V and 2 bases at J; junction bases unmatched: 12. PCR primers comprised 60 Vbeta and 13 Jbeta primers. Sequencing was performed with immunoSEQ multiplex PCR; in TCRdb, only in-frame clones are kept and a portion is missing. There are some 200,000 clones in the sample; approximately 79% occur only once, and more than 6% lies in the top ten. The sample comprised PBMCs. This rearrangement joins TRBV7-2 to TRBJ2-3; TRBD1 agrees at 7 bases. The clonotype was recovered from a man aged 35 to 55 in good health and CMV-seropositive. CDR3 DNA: TGTGCCAGCACCCCCGACAGGGAAGTCTTCACAGATACGCAGTATTTT. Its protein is CASTPDREVFTDTQYF. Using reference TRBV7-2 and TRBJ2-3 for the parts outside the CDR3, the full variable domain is GAGVSQSPSNKVTEKGKDVELRCDPISGHTALYWYRQSLGQGLEFLIYFQGNSAPDKSGLPSDRFSAERTGGSVSTLTIQRTQQEDSAVYLCASTPDREVFTDTQYFGPGTRLTVL.